This T cell receptor (beta chain) derives from a study of molecular identifiers for immune sequencing clone quantification. A few counts support this clonotype. The antigen is undetermined. Bulk TCR libraries used previously described methods and listed TCR primers. MiXCR was run by TCRdb on the PCR reads, yielding one entry per CDR3 protein. The sample shows approximately 670,000 distinct CDR3 sequences, less than 20% of them seen only once. The study's findings and limits: Detecting spiked Jurkat TCR RNA from one cell among about a million naive cells was reportedly possible. In naive cells, clones above 20 RNA copies held under 1% of molecules, whereas in effector cells they held over 98%.

Sequencing was performed on naive CD8+ T cells from blood, with Jurkat cell RNA spiked in. The subset here: FACS-sorted CD8+CD4-CCR7+CD45RA+ naive T cells. The source of this sequence is a human donor in good health. Some libraries in this study had Jurkat cell RNA spiked in.

The CDR3 is CASKPVGPSYEQYF. In DNA, the CDR3 is TGTGCCAGCAAACCTGTTGGTCCCTCCTACGAGCAGTACTTC. The rearrangement links TRBV27 to TRBJ2-7, with D uncertain. This CDR3 contains 14 residues. Trimming pared 7 bases from V and 0 bases from J, leaving 13 bases between. CDR1 is MNHEY, CDR2 SMNVEV, per germline (reference sequence).